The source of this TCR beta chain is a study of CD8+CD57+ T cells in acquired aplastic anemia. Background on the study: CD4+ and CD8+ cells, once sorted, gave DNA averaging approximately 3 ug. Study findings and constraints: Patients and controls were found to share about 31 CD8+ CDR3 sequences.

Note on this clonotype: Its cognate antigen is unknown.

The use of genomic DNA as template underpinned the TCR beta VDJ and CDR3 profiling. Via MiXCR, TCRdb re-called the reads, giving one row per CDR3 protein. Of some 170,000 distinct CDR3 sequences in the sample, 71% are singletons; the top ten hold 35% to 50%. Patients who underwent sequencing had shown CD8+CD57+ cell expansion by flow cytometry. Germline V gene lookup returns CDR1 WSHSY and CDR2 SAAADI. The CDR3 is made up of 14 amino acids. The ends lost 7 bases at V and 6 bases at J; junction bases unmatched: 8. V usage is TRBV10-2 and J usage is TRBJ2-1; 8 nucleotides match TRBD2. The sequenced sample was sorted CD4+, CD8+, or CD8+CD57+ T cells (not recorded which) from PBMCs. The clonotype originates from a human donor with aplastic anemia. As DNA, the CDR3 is TGCGCCAGCACCCAGACGGGGGGGGGCAATGAGCAGTTCTTC. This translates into CASTQTGGGNEQFF.